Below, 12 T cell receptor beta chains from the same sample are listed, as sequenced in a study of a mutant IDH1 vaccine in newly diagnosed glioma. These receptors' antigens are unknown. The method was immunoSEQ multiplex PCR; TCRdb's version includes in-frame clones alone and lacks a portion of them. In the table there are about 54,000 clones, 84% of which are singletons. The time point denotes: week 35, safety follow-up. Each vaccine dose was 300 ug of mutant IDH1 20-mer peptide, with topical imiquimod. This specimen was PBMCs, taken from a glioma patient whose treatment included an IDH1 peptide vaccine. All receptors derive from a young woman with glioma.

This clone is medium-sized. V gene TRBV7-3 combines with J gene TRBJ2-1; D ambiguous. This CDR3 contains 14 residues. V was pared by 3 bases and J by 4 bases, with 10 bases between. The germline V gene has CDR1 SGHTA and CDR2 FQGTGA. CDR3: CASSFGGDYNEQFF. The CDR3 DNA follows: TGTGCCAGCAGCTTCGGCGGTGATTACAATGAGCAGTTCTTC.

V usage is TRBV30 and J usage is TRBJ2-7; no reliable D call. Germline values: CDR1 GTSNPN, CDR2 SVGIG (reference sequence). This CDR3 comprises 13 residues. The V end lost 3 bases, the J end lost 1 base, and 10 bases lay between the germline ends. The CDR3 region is CAWRKGRSYEQYF. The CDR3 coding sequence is TGTGCCTGGAGAAAGGGCAGATCCTACGAGCAGTACTTC.

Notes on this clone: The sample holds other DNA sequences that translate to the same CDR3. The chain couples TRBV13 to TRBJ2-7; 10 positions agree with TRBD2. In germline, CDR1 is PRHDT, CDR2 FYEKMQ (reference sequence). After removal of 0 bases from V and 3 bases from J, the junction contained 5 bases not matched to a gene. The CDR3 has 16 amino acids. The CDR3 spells CASSLGGASGSYEQYF. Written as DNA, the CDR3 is TGTGCCAGCAGCTTAGGAGGGGCTAGCGGGAGCTACGAGCAGTACTTC.

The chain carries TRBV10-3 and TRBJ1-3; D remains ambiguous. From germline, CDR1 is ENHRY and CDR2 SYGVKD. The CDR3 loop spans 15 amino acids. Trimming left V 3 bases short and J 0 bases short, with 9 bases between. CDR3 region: CAISDNRLSGNTIYF. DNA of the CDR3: TGTGCCATCAGTGATAACCGCCTCTCTGGAAACACCATATATTTT.

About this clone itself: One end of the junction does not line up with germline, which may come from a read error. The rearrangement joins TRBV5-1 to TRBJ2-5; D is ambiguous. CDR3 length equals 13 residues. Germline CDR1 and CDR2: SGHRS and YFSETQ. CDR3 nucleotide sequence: TGCGCCAGCAGCTTGTGGCCCCAAGGGACCCAGTACTTC. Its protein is CASSLWPQGTQYF.

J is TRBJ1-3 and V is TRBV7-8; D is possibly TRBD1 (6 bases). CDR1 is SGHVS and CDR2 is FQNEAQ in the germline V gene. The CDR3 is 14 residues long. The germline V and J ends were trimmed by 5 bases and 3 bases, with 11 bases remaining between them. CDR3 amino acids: CASSPDRLGNTIYF. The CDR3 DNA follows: TGTGCCAGCAGCCCCGACAGGCTTGGAAACACCATATATTTT.

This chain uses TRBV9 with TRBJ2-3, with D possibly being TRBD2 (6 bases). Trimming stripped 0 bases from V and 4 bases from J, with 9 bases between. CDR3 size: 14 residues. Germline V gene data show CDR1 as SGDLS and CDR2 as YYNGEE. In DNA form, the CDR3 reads TGTGCCAGCAGCGTAGACGGGAGCGCAGATACGCAGTATTTT. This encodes CASSVDGSADTQYF.

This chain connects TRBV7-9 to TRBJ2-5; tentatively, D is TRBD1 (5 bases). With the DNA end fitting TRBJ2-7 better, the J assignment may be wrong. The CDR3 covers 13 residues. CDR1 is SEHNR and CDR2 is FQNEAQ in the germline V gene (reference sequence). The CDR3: CASSSGHFYEQYF. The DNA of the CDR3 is TGTGCCAGCAGCTCTGGACACTTCTACGAGCAGTACTTC.

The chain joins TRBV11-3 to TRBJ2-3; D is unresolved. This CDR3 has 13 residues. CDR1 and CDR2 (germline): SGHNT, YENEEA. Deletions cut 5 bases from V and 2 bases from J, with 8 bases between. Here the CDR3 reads CASSQNPTDTQYF. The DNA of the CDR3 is TGTGCCAGCAGCCAGAACCCCACAGATACGCAGTATTTT.

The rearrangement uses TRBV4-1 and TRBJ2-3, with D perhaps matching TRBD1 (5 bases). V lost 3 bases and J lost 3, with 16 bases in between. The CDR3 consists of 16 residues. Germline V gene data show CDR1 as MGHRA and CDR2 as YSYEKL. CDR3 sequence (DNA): TGCGCCAGCAGCCACCCTAGGGGCGGCGGAACAGATACGCAGTATTTT. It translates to CASSHPRGGGTDTQYF.

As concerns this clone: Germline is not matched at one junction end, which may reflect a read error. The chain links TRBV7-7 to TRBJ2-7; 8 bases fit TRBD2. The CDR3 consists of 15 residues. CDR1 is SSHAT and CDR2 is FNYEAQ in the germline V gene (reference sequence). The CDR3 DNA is TGTGCTAGCAGCTTAGGAGGGACTAGAGAGAGCGAGCAGTACTTC. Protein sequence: CASSLGGTRESEQYF.

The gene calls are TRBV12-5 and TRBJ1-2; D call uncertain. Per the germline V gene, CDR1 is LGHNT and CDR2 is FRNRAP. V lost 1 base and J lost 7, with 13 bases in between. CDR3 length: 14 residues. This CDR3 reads CASGLAFEAGGYTF. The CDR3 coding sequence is TGTGCTAGTGGTTTGGCCTTTGAGGCTGGTGGCTACACCTTC.